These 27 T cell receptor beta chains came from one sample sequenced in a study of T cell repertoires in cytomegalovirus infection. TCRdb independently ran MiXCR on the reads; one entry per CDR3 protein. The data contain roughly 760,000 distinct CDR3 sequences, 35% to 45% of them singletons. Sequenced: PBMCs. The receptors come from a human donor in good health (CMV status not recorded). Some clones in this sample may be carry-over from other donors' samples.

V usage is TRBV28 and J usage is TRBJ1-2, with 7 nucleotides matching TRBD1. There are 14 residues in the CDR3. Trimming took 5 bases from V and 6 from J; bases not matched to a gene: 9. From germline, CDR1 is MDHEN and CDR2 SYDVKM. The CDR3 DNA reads TGTGCCAGCAGTGGTATCGACAGGGCTGATGGCTACACCTTC. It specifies CASSGIDRADGYTF.

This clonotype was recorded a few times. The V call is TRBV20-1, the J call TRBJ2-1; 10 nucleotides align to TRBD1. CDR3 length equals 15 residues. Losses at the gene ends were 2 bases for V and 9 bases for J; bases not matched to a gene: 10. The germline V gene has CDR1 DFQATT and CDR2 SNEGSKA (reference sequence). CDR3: CSARPPGQGVLEQFF. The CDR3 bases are TGCAGTGCTAGACCTCCCGGACAGGGGGTTCTTGAGCAGTTCTTC.

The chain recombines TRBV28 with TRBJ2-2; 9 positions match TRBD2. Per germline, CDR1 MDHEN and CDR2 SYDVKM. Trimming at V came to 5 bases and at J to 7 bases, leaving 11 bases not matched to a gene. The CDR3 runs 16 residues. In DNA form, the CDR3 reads TGTGCCAGCAGTACCGGCGGGGGGGGGCCGATCGGGGAGCTGTTTTTT. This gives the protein CASSTGGGGPIGELFF.

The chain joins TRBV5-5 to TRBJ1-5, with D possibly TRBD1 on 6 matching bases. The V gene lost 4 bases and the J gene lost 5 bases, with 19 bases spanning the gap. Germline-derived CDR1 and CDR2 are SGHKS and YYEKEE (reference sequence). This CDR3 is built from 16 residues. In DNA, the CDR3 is TGTGCCAGCAGCCCAAAGGGGGGAGACGGTTATCAGCCCCAGCATTTT. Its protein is CASSPKGGDGYQPQHF.

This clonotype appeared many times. The CDR3: CASSFAMTSGRVNYEQYF. Here the CDR3 DNA reads TGTGCCAGCAGTTTCGCTATGACTAGCGGGAGGGTGAACTACGAGCAGTACTTC. The rearrangement joins TRBV12-3 or TRBV12-4 to TRBJ2-7, with TRBD2 matching over 14 bases. With V trimmed by 3 bases and J by 3 bases, 10 bases remained unmatched. The CDR3 consists of 18 residues.

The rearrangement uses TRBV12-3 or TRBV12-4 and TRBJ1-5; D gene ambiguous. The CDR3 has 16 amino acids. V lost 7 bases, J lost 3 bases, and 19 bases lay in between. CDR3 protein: CASTARPGGNNQPQHF. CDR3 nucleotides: TGTGCCAGCACCGCCCGGCCCGGAGGTAACAATCAGCCCCAGCATTTT.

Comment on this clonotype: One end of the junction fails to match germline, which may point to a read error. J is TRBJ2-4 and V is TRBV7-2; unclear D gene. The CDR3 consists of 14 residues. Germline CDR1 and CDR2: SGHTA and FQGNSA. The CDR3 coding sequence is TGTGCCAGCCGCTTAGTACCGGGCCCAAGCCTTCAGTACTTC. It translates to CASRLVPGPSLQYF.

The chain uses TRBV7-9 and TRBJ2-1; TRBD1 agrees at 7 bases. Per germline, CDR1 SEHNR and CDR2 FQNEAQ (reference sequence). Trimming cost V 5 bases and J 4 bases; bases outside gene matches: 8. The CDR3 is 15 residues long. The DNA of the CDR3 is TGTGCCAGCAGCCCCCCGGGACAGCCGTACAATGAGCAGTTCTTC. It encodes CASSPPGQPYNEQFF.

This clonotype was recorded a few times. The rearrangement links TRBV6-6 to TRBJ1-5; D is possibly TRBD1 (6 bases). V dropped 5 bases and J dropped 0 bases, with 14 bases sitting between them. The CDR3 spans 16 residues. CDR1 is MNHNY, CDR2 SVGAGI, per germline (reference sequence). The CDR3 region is CASSHREPYSNQPQHF. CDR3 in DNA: TGTGCCAGCAGTCACAGGGAGCCATATAGCAATCAGCCCCAGCATTTT.

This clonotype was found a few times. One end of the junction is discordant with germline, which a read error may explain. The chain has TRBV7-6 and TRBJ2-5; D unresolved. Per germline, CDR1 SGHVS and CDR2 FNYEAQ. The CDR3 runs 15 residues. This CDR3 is CASSFRATLGETQYF. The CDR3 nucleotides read TGTGCTAGCAGCTTCCGTGCGACCCTTGGGGAGACCCAGTACTTC.

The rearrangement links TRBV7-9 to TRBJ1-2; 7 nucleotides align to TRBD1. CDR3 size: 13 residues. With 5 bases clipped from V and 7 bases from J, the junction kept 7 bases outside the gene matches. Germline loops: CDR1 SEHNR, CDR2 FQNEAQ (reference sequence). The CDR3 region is CASSREGAPGYTF. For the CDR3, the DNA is TGTGCCAGCAGCCGTGAGGGGGCGCCTGGCTACACCTTC.

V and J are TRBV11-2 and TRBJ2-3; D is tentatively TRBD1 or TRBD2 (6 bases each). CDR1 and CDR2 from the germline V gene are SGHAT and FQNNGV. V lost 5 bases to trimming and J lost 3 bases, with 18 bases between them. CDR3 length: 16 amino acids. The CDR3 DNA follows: TGTGCCAGCAGCCCCCCGGGGGCGGGGCGTACAGATACGCAGTATTTT. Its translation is CASSPPGAGRTDTQYF.

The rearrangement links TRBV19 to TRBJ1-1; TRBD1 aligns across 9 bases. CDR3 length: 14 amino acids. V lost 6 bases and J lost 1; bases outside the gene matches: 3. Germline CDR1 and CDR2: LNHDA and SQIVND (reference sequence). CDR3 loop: CASRTGGRNTEAFF. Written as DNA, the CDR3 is TGTGCCAGTAGGACAGGGGGAAGGAACACTGAAGCTTTCTTT. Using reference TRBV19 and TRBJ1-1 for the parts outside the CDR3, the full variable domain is DGGITQSPKYLFRKEGQNVTLSCEQNLNHDAMYWYRQDPGQGLRLIYYSQIVNDFQKGDIAEGYSVSREKKESFPLTVTSAQKNPTAFYLCASRTGGRNTEAFFGQGTRLTVV.

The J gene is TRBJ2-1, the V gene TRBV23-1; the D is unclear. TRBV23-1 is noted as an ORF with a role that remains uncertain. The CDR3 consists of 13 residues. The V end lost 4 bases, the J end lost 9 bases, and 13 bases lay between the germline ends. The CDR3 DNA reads TGCGCCAGCAGTCTCGCGGAGAGTATTGAGCAGTTCTTC. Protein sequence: CASSLAESIEQFF.

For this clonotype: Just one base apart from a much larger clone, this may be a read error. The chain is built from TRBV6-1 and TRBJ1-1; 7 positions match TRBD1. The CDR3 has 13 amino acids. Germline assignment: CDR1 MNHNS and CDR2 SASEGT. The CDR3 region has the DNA TGTGCCAGCAGTGGCAGGGGGAACACTGAAGCTCTCTTT. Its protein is CASSGRGNTEALF.

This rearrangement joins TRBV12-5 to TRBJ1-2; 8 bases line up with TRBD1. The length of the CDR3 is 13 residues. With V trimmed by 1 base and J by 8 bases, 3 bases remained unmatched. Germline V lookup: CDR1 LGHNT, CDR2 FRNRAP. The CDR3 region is CASGLGQGHGYTF. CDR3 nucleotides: TGTGCTAGTGGTTTGGGACAGGGGCACGGCTACACCTTC.

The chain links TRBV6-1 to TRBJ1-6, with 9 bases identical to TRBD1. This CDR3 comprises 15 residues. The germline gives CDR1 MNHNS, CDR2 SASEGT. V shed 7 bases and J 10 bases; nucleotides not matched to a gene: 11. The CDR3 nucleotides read TGTGCCAGCACCCGGAGAGAGACAGGGGGATCACCCCTCCACTTT. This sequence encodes CASTRRETGGSPLHF.

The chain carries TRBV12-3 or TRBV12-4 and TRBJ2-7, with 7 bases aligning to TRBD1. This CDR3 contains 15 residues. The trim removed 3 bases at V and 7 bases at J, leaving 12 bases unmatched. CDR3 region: CASSFAEQGSREQYF. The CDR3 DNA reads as TGTGCCAGCAGTTTCGCTGAACAGGGGTCTAGGGAGCAGTACTTC.

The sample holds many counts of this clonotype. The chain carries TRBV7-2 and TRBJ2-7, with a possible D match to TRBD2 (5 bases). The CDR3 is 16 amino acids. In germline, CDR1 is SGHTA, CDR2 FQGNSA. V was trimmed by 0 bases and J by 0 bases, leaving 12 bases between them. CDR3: CASSLAGGYSSYEQYF. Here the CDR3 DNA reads TGTGCCAGCAGCTTAGCGGGCGGGTACAGCTCCTACGAGCAGTACTTC.

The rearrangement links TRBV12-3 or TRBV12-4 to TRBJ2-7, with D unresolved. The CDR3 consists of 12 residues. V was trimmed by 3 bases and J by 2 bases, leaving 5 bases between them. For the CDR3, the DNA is TGTGCCAGCAGTTTTAACGCCTACGAGCAGTACTTC. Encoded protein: CASSFNAYEQYF.

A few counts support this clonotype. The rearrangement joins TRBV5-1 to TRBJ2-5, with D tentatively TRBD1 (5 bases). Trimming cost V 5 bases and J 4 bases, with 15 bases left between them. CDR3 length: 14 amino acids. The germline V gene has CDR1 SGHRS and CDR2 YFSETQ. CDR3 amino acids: CASSLSRAAETQYF. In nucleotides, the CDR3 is TGCGCCAGCAGTCTGAGCAGGGCCGCAGAGACCCAGTACTTC.

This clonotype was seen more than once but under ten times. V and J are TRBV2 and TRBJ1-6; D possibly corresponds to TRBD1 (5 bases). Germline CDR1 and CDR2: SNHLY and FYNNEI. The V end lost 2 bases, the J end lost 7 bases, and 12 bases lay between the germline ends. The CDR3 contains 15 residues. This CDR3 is CASSESRALNSPLHF. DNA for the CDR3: TGTGCCAGCAGTGAATCCAGGGCGTTGAATTCACCCCTCCACTTT.

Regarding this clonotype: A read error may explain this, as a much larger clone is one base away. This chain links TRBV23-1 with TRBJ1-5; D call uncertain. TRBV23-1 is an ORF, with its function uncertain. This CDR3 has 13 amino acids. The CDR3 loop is CASRELFNQPQPF. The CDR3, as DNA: TGCGCCAGCAGAGAACTATTCAATCAGCCCCAGCCTTTT.

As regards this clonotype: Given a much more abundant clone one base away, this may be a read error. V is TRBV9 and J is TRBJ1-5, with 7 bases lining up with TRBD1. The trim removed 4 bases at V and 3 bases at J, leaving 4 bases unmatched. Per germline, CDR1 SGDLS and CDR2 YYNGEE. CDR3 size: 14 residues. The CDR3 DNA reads TGTGCCAGCAGCCCCACAGGGGCCAATCAGCCCCAGCATTTT. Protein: CASSPTGANQPQHF.

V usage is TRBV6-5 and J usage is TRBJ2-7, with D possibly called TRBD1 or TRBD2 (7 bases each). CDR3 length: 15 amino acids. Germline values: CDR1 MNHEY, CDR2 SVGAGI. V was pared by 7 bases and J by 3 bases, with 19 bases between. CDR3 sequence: CASMNGGTVNYEQYF. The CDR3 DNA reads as TGTGCCAGCATGAACGGGGGGACAGTTAACTACGAGCAGTACTTC.

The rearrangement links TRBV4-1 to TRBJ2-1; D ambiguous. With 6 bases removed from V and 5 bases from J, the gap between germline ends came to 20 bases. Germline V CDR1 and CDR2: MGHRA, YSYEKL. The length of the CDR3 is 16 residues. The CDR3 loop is CASSLSGPKGDNEQFF. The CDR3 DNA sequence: TGCGCCAGCAGTCTATCCGGGCCCAAAGGCGACAATGAGCAGTTCTTC.

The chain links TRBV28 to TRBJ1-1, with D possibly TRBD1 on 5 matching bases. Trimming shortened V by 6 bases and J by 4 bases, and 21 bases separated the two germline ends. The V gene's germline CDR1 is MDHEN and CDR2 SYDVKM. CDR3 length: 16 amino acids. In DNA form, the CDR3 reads TGTGCCAGCAGCTTAACTCCCGGGACGGCGGCCACTGAAGCTTTCTTT. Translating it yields CASSLTPGTAATEAFF.